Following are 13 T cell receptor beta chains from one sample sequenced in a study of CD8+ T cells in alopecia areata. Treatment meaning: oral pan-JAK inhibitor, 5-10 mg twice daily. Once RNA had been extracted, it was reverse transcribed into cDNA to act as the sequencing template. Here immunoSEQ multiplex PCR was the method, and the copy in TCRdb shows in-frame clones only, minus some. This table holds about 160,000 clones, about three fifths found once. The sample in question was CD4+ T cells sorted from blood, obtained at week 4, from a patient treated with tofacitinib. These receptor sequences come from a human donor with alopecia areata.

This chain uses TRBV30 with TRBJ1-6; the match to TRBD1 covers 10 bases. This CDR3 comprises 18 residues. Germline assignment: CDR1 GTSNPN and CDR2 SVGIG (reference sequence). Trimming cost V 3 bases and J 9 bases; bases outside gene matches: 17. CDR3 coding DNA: TGTGCCTGGAGCTCCGGGACAGGGGAAACGGGCCGCAGTTCACCCCTCCACTTT. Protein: CAWSSGTGETGRSSPLHF.

The CDR3 coding sequence is TGTGCCGGCAGGGGAATGGGGCAAGAGACCCAGTACTTC. Protein sequence: CAGRGMGQETQYF. V and J are TRBV30 and TRBJ2-5; tentatively, D is TRBD1 (6 bases). The CDR3 is made up of 13 amino acids. Trimming removed 8 bases from V and 2 bases from J, with 15 bases in between. Per the germline V gene, CDR1 is GTSNPN and CDR2 is SVGIG (reference sequence).

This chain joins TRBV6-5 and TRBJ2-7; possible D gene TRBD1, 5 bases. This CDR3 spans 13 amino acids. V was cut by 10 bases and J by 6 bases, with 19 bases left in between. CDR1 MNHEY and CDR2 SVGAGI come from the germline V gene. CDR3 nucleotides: TGTGCCACCAAATTGGACACCTCGGGCGAGCAGTACTTC. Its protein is CATKLDTSGEQYF.

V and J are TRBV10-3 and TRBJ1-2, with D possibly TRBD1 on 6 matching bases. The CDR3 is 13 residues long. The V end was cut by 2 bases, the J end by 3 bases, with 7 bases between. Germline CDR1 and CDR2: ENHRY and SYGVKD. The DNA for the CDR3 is TGTGCCATCAGTGAGGAGGGGGACTATGGCTACACCTTC. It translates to CAISEEGDYGYTF.

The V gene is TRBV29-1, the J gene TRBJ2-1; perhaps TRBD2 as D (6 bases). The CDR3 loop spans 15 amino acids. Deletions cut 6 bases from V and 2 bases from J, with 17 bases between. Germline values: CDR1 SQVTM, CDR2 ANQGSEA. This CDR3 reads CSVPRRTGAYNEQFF. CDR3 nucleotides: TGCAGCGTCCCAAGGAGGACGGGGGCCTACAATGAGCAGTTCTTC.

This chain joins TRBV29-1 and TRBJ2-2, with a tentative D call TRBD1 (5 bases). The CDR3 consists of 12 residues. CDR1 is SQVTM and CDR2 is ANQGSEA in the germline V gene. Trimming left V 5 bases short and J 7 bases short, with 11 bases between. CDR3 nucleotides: TGCAGCGTTAGGCAGGGAAACGGGGAGCTGTTTTTT. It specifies CSVRQGNGELFF.

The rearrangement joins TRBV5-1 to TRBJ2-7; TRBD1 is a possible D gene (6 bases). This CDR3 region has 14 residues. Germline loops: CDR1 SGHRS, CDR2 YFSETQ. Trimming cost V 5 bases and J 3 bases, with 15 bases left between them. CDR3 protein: CASSSDGQYYEQYF. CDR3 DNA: TGCGCCAGCAGTTCCGACGGACAGTACTACGAGCAGTACTTC.

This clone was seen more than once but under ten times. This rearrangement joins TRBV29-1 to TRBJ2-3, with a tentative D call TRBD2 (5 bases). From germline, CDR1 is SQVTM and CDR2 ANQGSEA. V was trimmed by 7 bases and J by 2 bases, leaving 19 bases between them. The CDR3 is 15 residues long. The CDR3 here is CSALSREHATDTQYF. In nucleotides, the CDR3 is TGCAGCGCGTTAAGCCGGGAACATGCCACAGATACGCAGTATTTT.

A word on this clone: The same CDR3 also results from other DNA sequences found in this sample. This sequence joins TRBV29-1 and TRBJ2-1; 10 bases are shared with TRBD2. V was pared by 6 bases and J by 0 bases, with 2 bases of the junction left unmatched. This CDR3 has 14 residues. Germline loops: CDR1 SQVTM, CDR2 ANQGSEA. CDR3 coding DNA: TGCAGCGTCGTAGCGGGAGGCTCCTACAATGAGCAGTTCTTC. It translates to CSVVAGGSYNEQFF.

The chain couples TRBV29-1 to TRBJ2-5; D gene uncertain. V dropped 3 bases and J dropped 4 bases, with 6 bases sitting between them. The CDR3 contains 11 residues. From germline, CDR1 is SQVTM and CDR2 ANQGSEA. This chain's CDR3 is CSVESGETQYF. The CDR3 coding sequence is TGCAGCGTTGAGTCTGGAGAGACCCAGTACTTC.

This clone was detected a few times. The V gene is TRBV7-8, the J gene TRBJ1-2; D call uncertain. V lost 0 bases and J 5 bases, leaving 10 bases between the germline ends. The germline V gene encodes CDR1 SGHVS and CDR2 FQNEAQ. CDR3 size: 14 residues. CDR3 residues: CASSLARAWYGYTF. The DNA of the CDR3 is TGTGCCAGCAGCTTAGCTAGGGCTTGGTATGGCTACACCTTC. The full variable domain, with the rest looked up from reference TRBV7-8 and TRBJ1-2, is GAGVSQSPRYKVAKRGQDVALRCDPISGHVSLFWYQQALGQGPEFLTYFQNEAQLDKSGLPSDRFFAERPEGSVSTLKIQRTQQEDSAVYLCASSLARAWYGYTFGSGTRLTVV.

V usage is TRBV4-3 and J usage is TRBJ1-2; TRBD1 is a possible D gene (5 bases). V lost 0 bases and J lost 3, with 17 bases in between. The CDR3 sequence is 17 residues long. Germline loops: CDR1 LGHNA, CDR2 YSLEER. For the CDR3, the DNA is TGCGCCAGCAGCCAAGATGTAGGGCAGGGTAACCACTATGGCTACACCTTC. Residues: CASSQDVGQGNHYGYTF.

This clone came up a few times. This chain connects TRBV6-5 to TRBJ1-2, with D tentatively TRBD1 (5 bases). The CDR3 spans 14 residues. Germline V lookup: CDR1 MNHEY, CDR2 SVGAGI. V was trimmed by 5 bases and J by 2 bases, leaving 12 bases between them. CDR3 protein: CASSKGWDNYGYTF. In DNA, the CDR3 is TGTGCCAGCAGTAAAGGATGGGACAACTATGGCTACACCTTC.